These 24 T cell receptor beta chains were sequenced from one sample in a study of CD8 T cells in Susac syndrome. Reverse transcription of about 0.5 to 1 ug RNA used random hexamers. TCRdb redid the calling of the immunoSEQ multiplex PCR reads with MiXCR, one entry per CDR3 protein. The data contain 100,000 or so distinct CDR3 sequences, around 96% of them singletons. The material sequenced was CD8+ T cells from PBMCs. These receptors all come from a human donor with Susac syndrome.

The gene calls are TRBV2 and TRBJ1-5; D is possibly TRBD1 (5 bases). Germline CDR1 reads SNHLY; CDR2 reads FYNNEI. This CDR3 has 12 amino acids. V dropped 8 bases and J dropped 2 bases, with 7 bases sitting between them. The CDR3 DNA sequence: TGTGCCAGCGAACAGGGCAATCAGCCCCAGCATTTT. The encoded protein is CASEQGNQPQHF.

The chain has TRBV7-9 and TRBJ2-2, with D perhaps matching TRBD2 (6 bases). The CDR3 totals 14 residues. Trimming removed 3 bases at V and 7 bases at J, with 12 bases between. Germline lookup yields CDR1 SEHNR and CDR2 FQNEAQ (reference sequence). The CDR3 spells CASSLGLPGGELFF. The CDR3 DNA is TGTGCCAGCAGCTTGGGACTTCCGGGCGGGGAGCTGTTTTTT.

The chain uses TRBV28 and TRBJ1-5, with D perhaps TRBD1 (6 bases). The V and J ends lost 4 bases and 7 bases respectively, with 11 bases between them. The CDR3 loop spans 13 amino acids. CDR1 is MDHEN, CDR2 SYDVKM, per germline. CDR3 nucleotides: TGTGCCAGCAGTTCAGGGGACGGACAGCCCCAGCATTTT. As protein: CASSSGDGQPQHF.

This clonotype is a singleton in its sample. A read error may produce the germline difference seen at one junction end. The chain is built from TRBV29-1 and TRBJ1-3; D is ambiguous. The CDR3 is made up of 13 amino acids. Germline CDR1 is SQVTM and CDR2 is ANQGSEA. CDR3 protein: CSALPISGNAIYF. In DNA, the CDR3 is TGCAGCGCCCTTCCAATCTCTGGAAACGCCATATATTTT. The variable domain in full, completed from reference TRBV29-1 and TRBJ1-3, reads SAVISQKPSRDICQRGTSLTIQCQVDSQVTMMFWYRQQPGQSLTLIATANQGSEATYESGFVIDKFPISRPNLTFSTLTVSNMSPEDSSIYLCSALPISGNAIYFGEGSWLTVV.

V gene TRBV24-1 combines with J gene TRBJ2-1; D remains ambiguous. Between the trimmed V and J ends, which lost 5 bases and 2 bases, there was a span of 6 bases. Germline V gene sequence: CDR1 KGHDR, CDR2 SFDVKD. The CDR3 has 13 amino acids. CDR3 region: CATSGGTYNEQFF. The DNA for the CDR3 is TGTGCCACCAGTGGTGGCACCTACAATGAGCAGTTCTTC.

The chain uses TRBV2 and TRBJ2-7; 8 nucleotides match TRBD2. CDR3 length equals 17 residues. The germline V gene encodes CDR1 SNHLY and CDR2 FYNNEI. The junction had 14 bases not matched to a gene; V was cut back by 2 bases and J by 5 bases. DNA of the CDR3: TGTGCCAGCAGTGAACCCGAGGTTACTAGCGGACCAAACGAGCAGTACTTC. Encoded protein: CASSEPEVTSGPNEQYF.

The rearrangement uses TRBV29-1 and TRBJ1-2; D call uncertain. CDR3 length equals 13 residues. V was cut by 1 base and J by 4 bases, with 10 bases left in between. Germline V gives CDR1 SQVTM, CDR2 ANQGSEA. The CDR3 sequence: CSVEGVGFYGYTF. DNA of the CDR3: TGCAGCGTTGAAGGGGTAGGCTTCTATGGCTACACCTTC.

The chain links TRBV2 to TRBJ2-3; D ambiguous. Germline lookup yields CDR1 SNHLY and CDR2 FYNNEI. The V end lost 7 bases, the J end lost 1 base, and 6 bases lay between the germline ends. CDR3 size: 12 residues. The DNA of the CDR3 is TGTGCCAGCAAACTACGCACAGATACGCAGTATTTT. Protein: CASKLRTDTQYF. The full variable domain, completed using reference TRBV2 and TRBJ2-3, is EPEVTQTPSHQVTQMGQEVILRCVPISNHLYFYWYRQILGQKVEFLVSFYNNEISEKSEIFDDQFSVERPDGSNFTLKIRSTKLEDSAMYFCASKLRTDTQYFGPGTRLTVL.

The chain recombines TRBV5-6 with TRBJ1-2; 7 bases match TRBD1. The CDR3 is 16 residues long. The J segment lost 1 base and the V segment lost 7 bases, leaving 13 bases of the junction unmatched. CDR1 is SGHDT and CDR2 is YYEEEE in the germline V gene. The CDR3 DNA follows: TGTGCCAGCGGTTACCTTCCGGGACAGAATAACTATGGCTACACCTTC. Its translation: CASGYLPGQNNYGYTF.

V and J are TRBV5-6 and TRBJ2-1, with 9 bases lining up with TRBD2. The CDR3 is 15 amino acids. J lost 7 bases, V lost 2 bases, and 7 bases had no gene match. Germline V gene lookup returns CDR1 SGHDT and CDR2 YYEEEE. DNA for the CDR3: TGTGCCAGCAGCTTTGGCGGGGGGGCCGGGAATGAGCAGTTCTTC. This encodes CASSFGGGAGNEQFF.

This clonotype was found once. The V and J genes are TRBV2 and TRBJ2-2, with 7 bases fitting TRBD1. J was trimmed by 7 bases and V by 5 bases; bases with no gene match: 7. The length of the CDR3 is 14 residues. From germline, CDR1 is SNHLY and CDR2 FYNNEI. CDR3 in amino acids: CASSPDRANGELFF. The CDR3 DNA reads TGTGCCAGCAGTCCCGACAGGGCGAACGGGGAGCTGTTTTTT.

This chain links TRBV7-3 with TRBJ1-5, with 8 bases identical to TRBD1. The ends lost 2 bases at V and 6 bases at J; junction bases unmatched: 3. Germline lookup yields CDR1 SGHTA and CDR2 FQGTGA. The CDR3 contains 14 residues. CDR3 nucleotide sequence: TGTGCCAGCAGCTTAGGACAGGGAATTCAGCCCCAGCATTTT. This codes for CASSLGQGIQPQHF.

The CDR3 loop reads CSVSQGKETQYF. CDR3 coding DNA: TGCAGCGTTTCACAGGGGAAGGAGACCCAGTACTTC. The chain uses TRBV29-1 and TRBJ2-5; TRBD1 matches at 7 bases. V trimming: 5 bases; J trimming: 5 bases; junction bases outside the gene matches: 5. Germline lookup yields CDR1 SQVTM and CDR2 ANQGSEA. The CDR3 contains 12 residues. The complete variable domain, with remaining parts taken from reference TRBV29-1 and TRBJ2-5, reads SAVISQKPSRDICQRGTSLTIQCQVDSQVTMMFWYRQQPGQSLTLIATANQGSEATYESGFVIDKFPISRPNLTFSTLTVSNMSPEDSSIYLCSVSQGKETQYFGPGTRLLVL.

This chain joins TRBV5-6 and TRBJ2-7; D is perhaps TRBD2 (5 bases). The CDR3 is 14 residues long. CDR1 is SGHDT and CDR2 is YYEEEE in the germline V gene. Trimming pared 4 bases from V and 2 bases from J, leaving 13 bases between. CDR3 protein: CASSPYETTYEQYF. The DNA for the CDR3 is TGTGCCAGCAGCCCTTACGAGACTACCTACGAGCAGTACTTC.

The chain couples TRBV28 to TRBJ1-1; D is possibly TRBD1 (6 bases). Per the germline V gene, CDR1 is MDHEN and CDR2 is SYDVKM. The CDR3 consists of 15 residues. Between the trimmed V and J ends, which lost 6 bases and 4 bases, there was a span of 18 bases. CDR3 nucleotide sequence: TGTGCCAGCAGGCTCCAGGGGAAGGCCAGCACTGAAGCTTTCTTT. Its translation is CASRLQGKASTEAFF.

This clonotype was seen a handful of times. The chain has TRBV6-2 or TRBV6-3 and TRBJ1-1; D is perhaps TRBD1 (5 bases). The V gene lost 6 bases and the J gene lost 1 base, with 9 bases spanning the gap. The CDR3 runs 13 residues. The germline CDR1 and CDR2 sequences are MNHEY and SVGEGT. The CDR3 loop is CASSGRGNTEAFF. The CDR3 DNA reads as TGTGCCAGCAGCGGAAGGGGGAACACTGAAGCTTTCTTT.

This chain joins TRBV4-1 and TRBJ2-2, with 11 positions matching TRBD2. The CDR3 is made up of 17 amino acids. V lost 1 base and J lost 3; bases outside the gene matches: 4. CDR1 and CDR2 from the germline V gene are MGHRA and YSYEKL. CDR3 DNA: TGCGCCAGCAGCCAAGTCCCACTAGCGGGGGACACCGGGGAGCTGTTTTTT. Translation gives CASSQVPLAGDTGELFF.

This rearrangement joins TRBV27 to TRBJ2-7; D gene ambiguous. Trimming shortened V by 5 bases and J by 1 base, and 12 bases separated the two germline ends. In germline, CDR1 is MNHEY, CDR2 SMNVEV (reference sequence). This CDR3 contains 14 residues. The DNA of the CDR3 is TGTGCCAGCAGTGTGGCTTCTACATCCTACGAGCAGTACTTC. Residues: CASSVASTSYEQYF.

There are a few counts of this clonotype. The CDR3 region is CASSLGLDYEQYF. The CDR3 coding sequence is TGTGCCAGCAGCCTGGGCCTCGACTACGAGCAGTACTTC. This chain connects TRBV5-4 to TRBJ2-7; no clear D gene. Germline-derived CDR1 and CDR2 are SGHNT and YYREEE (reference sequence). V lost 4 bases and J 3 bases, leaving 11 bases between the germline ends. This CDR3 is 13 amino acids long.

The rearrangement uses TRBV14 and TRBJ2-7; perhaps TRBD1 as D (6 bases). This CDR3 contains 13 residues. Per germline, CDR1 SGHDN and CDR2 FVKESK. With 8 bases removed from V and 6 bases from J, the gap between germline ends came to 17 bases. CDR3: CASGRGRSSEQYF. The CDR3 bases are TGTGCCAGCGGCAGGGGCAGAAGTTCCGAGCAGTACTTC.

The chain links TRBV18 to TRBJ1-5, with a possible D match to TRBD1 (6 bases). The CDR3 sequence is 16 residues long. Germline lookup yields CDR1 KGHSH and CDR2 LQKENI. V lost 3 bases to trimming and J lost 0 bases, with 12 bases between them. Here the CDR3 DNA reads TGTGCCAGCTCACCCGTTGGACAGAATAGCAATCAGCCCCAGCATTTT. It yields the protein CASSPVGQNSNQPQHF.

The rearrangement links TRBV19 to TRBJ1-5, with TRBD1 matching over 7 bases. The CDR3 has 16 amino acids. Per germline, CDR1 LNHDA and CDR2 SQIVND (reference sequence). Germline trimming cut 1 base from V and 3 bases from J; bases unmatched to any gene: 6. In DNA, the CDR3 is TGTGCCAGTAGTATAGGGACAGGCCACTCCAATCAGCCCCAGCATTTT. Its protein product is CASSIGTGHSNQPQHF.

The V gene is TRBV13, the J gene TRBJ2-5; possibly TRBD1 or TRBD2 for D (5 bases each). V shed 7 bases and J shed 5 bases, with 11 bases lying between them. The CDR3 has 12 residues. In germline, CDR1 is PRHDT, CDR2 FYEKMQ (reference sequence). CDR3 region: CASNSEGETQYF. The CDR3 region has the DNA TGTGCCAGCAACTCCGAGGGGGAGACCCAGTACTTC.

The CDR3 here is CASKDGPYEQFF. CDR3 sequence (DNA): TGCGCCAGCAAGGACGGTCCCTATGAGCAGTTCTTC. This rearrangement joins TRBV5-1 to TRBJ2-1, with no clear D. V was clipped by 6 bases and J by 8 bases, with 12 bases between them. The CDR3 is made up of 12 amino acids. Germline V gene sequence: CDR1 SGHRS, CDR2 YFSETQ.